This is a list of T cell receptor beta chains from one sample in a study of blood T cell repertoires in COVID-19. Data came from immunoSEQ multiplex PCR; TCRdb stores just in-frame clones and leaves some out. The sample contains approximately 240,000 clones, about 80% of which appear only once. The sequencing sample was made of peripheral blood. Receptor source: a woman aged 60-75 years with acute or convalescent COVID-19. CDR3s include the opening cysteine and the closing phenylalanine or tryptophan. A D gene is named only where the DNA matches it firmly. Size values are once, few and many counts, or a class for expanded clones, and some rows have none.

clone size,D gene,V gene,J gene,CDR3 protein,CDR3 DNA
NA,NA,TRBV5-6,TRBJ1-2,CASSLGISGYGYTF,TGTGCCAGCAGCCTAGGGATCTCGGGATATGGCTACACCTTC
NA,TRBD1,TRBV5-1,TRBJ2-7,CASKTKPGQGTYEQYF,TGCGCCAGCAAGACCAAGCCGGGACAGGGCACCTACGAGCAGTACTTC
NA,TRBD2,TRBV7-9,TRBJ2-2,CASHLTSGNTGELFF,TGTGCCAGTCATTTGACTAGCGGAAACACCGGGGAGCTGTTTTTT
NA,NA,TRBV6-5,TRBJ1-1,CASKTGGHTEAFF,TGTGCCAGCAAGACGGGGGGACACACTGAAGCTTTCTTT
NA,NA,TRBV18,TRBJ1-1,CASSPYRDNPAFF,TGTGCCAGCTCACCATACCGGGACAATCCAGCTTTCTTT
NA,NA,TRBV7-2,TRBJ1-1,CASSLIPVNTEAFF,TGTGCCAGCAGCTTAATTCCGGTGAACACTGAAGCTTTCTTT
once,TRBD1,TRBV19,TRBJ2-6,CASDPGQGAPGANVLTF,TGTGCCAGTGACCCGGGACAGGGGGCCCCTGGGGCCAACGTCCTGACTTTC
NA,NA,TRBV5-6,TRBJ2-2,CASSSTPRDPGAGELFF,TGTGCCAGCAGCTCGACCCCGAGGGACCCAGGGGCCGGGGAGCTGTTTTTT
few,NA,TRBV9,TRBJ1-2,CASGEGAYGYTF,TGTGCCAGCGGAGAAGGGGCCTATGGCTACACCTTC
NA,TRBD1,TRBV11-2,TRBJ2-6,CASSPTGFLTGANVLTF,TGTGCCAGCAGCCCGACAGGGTTTTTAACTGGGGCCAACGTCCTGACTTTC
NA,NA,TRBV6-5,TRBJ1-5,CAIRGGTNNQPQHF,TGTGCCATCAGGGGAGGGACGAACAATCAGCCCCAGCATTTT
NA,TRBD1,TRBV7-9,TRBJ1-1,CASSRQGNTEAFF,TGTGCCAGCAGTCGACAGGGGAACACTGAAGCTTTCTTT
NA,NA,TRBV28,TRBJ1-2,CANSSPGIRGYTF,TGTGCCAACAGTTCGCCAGGGATTCGAGGCTACACCTTC
NA,NA,TRBV7-9,TRBJ1-2,CASSSPETENYGYTF,TGTGCCAGCAGCTCGCCTGAGACAGAAAACTATGGCTACACCTTC